The 12 T cell receptor beta chains listed next were all sequenced from one sample in a study of vaccination effects on CD4 cells after COVID-19. For these TCRs, the target antigens are not known. The repertoire was sequenced with immunoSEQ multiplex PCR; TCRdb's copy has only in-frame clones and lacks some. This table has around 31,000 clones, about 72% appearing once. Before any sequencing was done, the ViraFEST assay used viral peptide pools to expand antigen-specific CD4+ T cells. Culture lasted about nine days before CD4+ T cell isolation. The sequenced sample was CD4+ T cells from PBMCs cultured with HCoV-229E spike peptides, obtained before COVID-19 vaccination. The source is a human donor who received a COVID-19 vaccine.

V and J are TRBV5-1 and TRBJ2-5; unclear D gene. The V end lost 0 bases, the J end lost 2 bases, and 11 bases lay between the germline ends. This CDR3 region has 15 residues. Germline loops: CDR1 SGHRS, CDR2 YFSETQ. The CDR3 region is CASSLELSSQETQYF. Here the CDR3 DNA reads TGCGCCAGCAGCTTGGAGCTGAGCTCTCAAGAGACCCAGTACTTC.

This clone was recorded a few times. This chain uses TRBV5-6 with TRBJ1-1; D perhaps matches TRBD1 (5 bases). CDR1 is SGHDT, CDR2 YYEEEE, per germline. CDR3 size: 15 residues. V lost 0 bases and J lost 4, with 13 bases in between. Here the CDR3 DNA reads TGTGCCAGCAGCTTGGGAGGGGTAAGCAGCACTGAAGCTTTCTTT. Encoded protein: CASSLGGVSSTEAFF.

This chain's CDR3 is CASSQSGRASSYEQYF. The CDR3, as DNA: TGTGCCAGCAGCCAATCAGGCAGGGCAAGCTCCTACGAGCAGTACTTC. The rearrangement joins TRBV4-2 to TRBJ2-7; D possibly corresponds to TRBD1 (5 bases). Trimming stripped 2 bases from V and 0 bases from J, with 14 bases between. The CDR3 is 16 amino acids. CDR1 LGHNA and CDR2 YNFKEQ come from the germline V gene.

This chain joins TRBV9 and TRBJ2-6; D is unclear. Germline CDR1 SGDLS, CDR2 YYNGEE. The V and J ends lost 3 bases and 0 bases respectively, with 7 bases between them. This CDR3 region has 15 residues. CDR3 amino acids: CASSEAPSGANVLTF. CDR3 nucleotides: TGTGCCAGCAGCGAGGCCCCCTCTGGGGCCAACGTCCTGACTTTC.

This chain links TRBV5-6 with TRBJ1-1; D is possibly TRBD1 (5 bases). Germline CDR1 reads SGHDT; CDR2 reads YYEEEE. Trimming pared 1 base from V and 3 bases from J, leaving 13 bases between. This CDR3 is built from 15 residues. The CDR3 bases are TGTGCCAGCAGCTTGCCCCCGGGGCCGCACACTGAAGCTTTCTTT. Its protein product is CASSLPPGPHTEAFF. Combining the CDR3 with reference TRBV5-6 and TRBJ1-1 gives the whole variable domain DAGVTQSPTHLIKTRGQQVTLRCSPKSGHDTVSWYQQALGQGPQFIFQYYEEEERQRGNFPDRFSGHQFPNYSSELNVNALLLGDSALYLCASSLPPGPHTEAFFGQGTRLTVV.

This chain connects TRBV6-5 to TRBJ1-6; 9 nucleotides match TRBD1. There are 15 residues in the CDR3. J gave up 6 bases and V 6 bases, and 6 bases lay outside the gene matches. Germline V gives CDR1 MNHEY, CDR2 SVGAGI. The DNA for the CDR3 is TGTGCCAGCAGAACGGGACAGGGACTTAATTCACCCCTCCACTTT. Translating it yields CASRTGQGLNSPLHF.

The chain carries TRBV30 and TRBJ1-3, with unresolved D. V was pared by 5 bases and J by 4 bases, with 9 bases between. This CDR3 has 12 amino acids. CDR1 and CDR2 from the germline V gene are GTSNPN and SVGIG (reference sequence). The CDR3 is CAWGGRGNTIYF. CDR3 nucleotides: TGTGCCTGGGGAGGGAGGGGAAACACCATATATTTT.

With regard to this clone: This specimen includes other DNA sequences encoding the same CDR3. This sequence joins TRBV18 and TRBJ1-1; 8 bases align to TRBD1. V shed 2 bases and J 0 bases; nucleotides not matched to a gene: 2. CDR3 length: 15 residues. Germline CDR1 KGHSH, CDR2 LQKENI. The CDR3 protein is CASSPGTGLNTEAFF. The CDR3 bases are TGTGCCAGCTCACCAGGGACAGGCTTGAACACTGAAGCTTTCTTT.

The chain uses TRBV4-2 and TRBJ2-3; TRBD2 agrees at 12 bases. The V gene end was trimmed by 1 base and the J gene end by 2 bases; junction bases not matched to a gene: 1. CDR1 and CDR2 (germline): LGHNA, YNFKEQ. This CDR3 spans 16 amino acids. The CDR3 sequence is CASSQASGGATDTQYF. In DNA form, the CDR3 reads TGTGCCAGCAGCCAAGCTAGCGGGGGGGCCACAGATACGCAGTATTTT.

The chain uses TRBV4-3 and TRBJ2-3; D not resolved. V was cut by 0 bases and J by 5 bases, with 3 bases left in between. The V gene's germline CDR1 is LGHNA and CDR2 YSLEER. The CDR3 has 12 residues. CDR3 nucleotides: TGCGCCAGCAGCCAAGATAGAGATACGCAGTATTTT. It is translated as CASSQDRDTQYF.

The chain is built from TRBV11-1 and TRBJ2-1; D remains ambiguous. Germline V CDR1 and CDR2: SGHAT, FQDESV (reference sequence). V lost 0 bases, J lost 9 bases, and 12 bases lay in between. The CDR3 is 14 residues long. CDR3 residues: CASSLALRTLEQFF. CDR3 nucleotide sequence: TGTGCCAGCAGCTTAGCGCTAAGAACCCTTGAGCAGTTCTTC.

This clone was picked up one time. This sequence joins TRBV18 and TRBJ2-5, with D perhaps matching TRBD2 (5 bases). V was cut by 3 bases and J by 0 bases, with 11 bases left in between. CDR1 is KGHSH and CDR2 is LQKENI in the germline V gene. This CDR3 is 15 amino acids long. This CDR3 is CASSPPTGYQETQYF. The CDR3 DNA is TGTGCCAGCTCACCCCCAACGGGGTACCAAGAGACCCAGTACTTC.